The subject of this entry is one TCR beta chain. This sample was taken from a study of blood T cell repertoires in COVID-19. Background on the study: The United States, Italy and Spain were the sources of the acute and convalescent COVID-19 samples. From T cells, B-cell-depleted T cells, or PBMCs came the material, which was cDNA or gDNA.

Losses at the gene ends were 6 bases for V and 2 bases for J; bases not matched to a gene: 8. There are 15 residues in the CDR3. The germline V gene encodes CDR1 ENHRY and CDR2 SYGVKD. The study recruited people aged 18 to 89 years across around 24 US areas. Clinical histories supplied by participants themselves formed the basis of cohort assignment. Only in-frame clones appear in the TCRdb table, and some are missing; sequencing was by immunoSEQ multiplex PCR. The sample has 200,000 to 250,000 clones; over 80% are singletons. This chain connects TRBV10-3 to TRBJ1-2; 8 bases agree with TRBD1. The sample was PBMCs or T cells enriched from blood (not recorded which). This TCR came from a woman aged 40 to 50 who had recovered from COVID-19. The CDR3 DNA follows: TGTGCCATCAGCGAACAGGGGGTTGCGAACTATGGCTACACCTTC. Protein product: CAISEQGVANYGYTF.